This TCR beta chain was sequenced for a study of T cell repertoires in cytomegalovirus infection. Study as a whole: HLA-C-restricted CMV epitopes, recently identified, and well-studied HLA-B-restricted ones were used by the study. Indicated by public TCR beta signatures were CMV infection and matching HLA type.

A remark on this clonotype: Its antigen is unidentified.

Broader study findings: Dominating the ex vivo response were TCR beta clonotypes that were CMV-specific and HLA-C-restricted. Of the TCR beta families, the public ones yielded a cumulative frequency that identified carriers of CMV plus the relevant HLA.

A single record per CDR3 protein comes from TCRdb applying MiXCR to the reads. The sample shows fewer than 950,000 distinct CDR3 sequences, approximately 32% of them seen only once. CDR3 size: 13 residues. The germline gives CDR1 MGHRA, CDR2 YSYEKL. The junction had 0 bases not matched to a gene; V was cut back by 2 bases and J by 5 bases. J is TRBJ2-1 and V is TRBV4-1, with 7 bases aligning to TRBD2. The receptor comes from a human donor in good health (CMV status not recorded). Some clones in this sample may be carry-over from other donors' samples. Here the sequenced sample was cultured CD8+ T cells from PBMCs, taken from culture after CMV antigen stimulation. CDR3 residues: CASSQSGNNEQFF. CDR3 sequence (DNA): TGCGCCAGCAGCCAAAGCGGGAACAATGAGCAGTTCTTC.